This T cell receptor beta chain is drawn from a study of a mutant IDH1 vaccine in newly diagnosed glioma. Study-wide background: The therapy given earlier, which was standard therapy, consisted of radiotherapy, temozolomide, or both, and most of the patients received both.

Stated time point: baseline, week 1 (first vaccination visit). Treatment in this sample: pre-vaccination baseline after standard-of-care therapy. Every donor had a new WHO grade 3 or 4 astrocytoma that was IDH1-mutant, with loss of nuclear ATRX. The method was immunoSEQ multiplex PCR; TCRdb's version includes in-frame clones alone and lacks a portion of them. The data contain some 87,000 clones, 80% of them singletons. V was trimmed by 5 bases and J by 7 bases, leaving 15 bases between them. The CDR3 extends over 14 amino acids. Germline-derived CDR1 and CDR2 are SEHNR and FQNEAQ (reference sequence).

V is TRBV7-9 and J is TRBJ2-1; D ambiguous. This TCR derives from a man in his forties or fifties with glioma. The sample was PBMCs, taken from a glioma patient treated with radiotherapy, temozolomide or both. DNA for the CDR3: TGTGCCAGCAGCCCAGAATCACAAGCAAATGAGCAGTTCTTC. As protein: CASSPESQANEQFF.